The source of this TCR beta chain is a study of blood T cell repertoires in COVID-19. Sequencing used immunoSEQ multiplex PCR; TCRdb keeps in-frame clones, though not all of them. The repertoire holds over 200,000 clones, with 75% to 90% as singletons. Germline values: CDR1 SGDLS, CDR2 YYNGEE. Trimming pared 0 bases from V and 1 base from J, leaving 7 bases between. CDR3 size: 14 residues. This TCR was sampled from a human donor in a cohort sampled during active COVID-19. V gene TRBV9 combines with J gene TRBJ1-1; D not resolved. The sequenced sample consisted of peripheral blood. The CDR3 spells CASSVDQKNTEAFF. Written as DNA, the CDR3 is TGTGCCAGCAGCGTAGACCAGAAGAACACTGAAGCTTTCTTT.